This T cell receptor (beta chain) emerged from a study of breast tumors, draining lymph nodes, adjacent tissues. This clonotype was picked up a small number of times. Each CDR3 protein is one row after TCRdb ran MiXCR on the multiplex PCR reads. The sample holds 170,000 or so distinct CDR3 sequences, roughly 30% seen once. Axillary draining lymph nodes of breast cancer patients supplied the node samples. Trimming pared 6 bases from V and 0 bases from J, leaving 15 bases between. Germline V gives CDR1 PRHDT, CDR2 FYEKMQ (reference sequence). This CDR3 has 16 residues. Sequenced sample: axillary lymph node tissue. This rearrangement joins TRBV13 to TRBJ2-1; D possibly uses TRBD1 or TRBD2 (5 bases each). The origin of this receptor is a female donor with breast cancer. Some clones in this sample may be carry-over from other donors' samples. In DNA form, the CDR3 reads TGTGCCAGCAGGGGGGATGCGGCAAGCTCCTACAATGAGCAGTTCTTC. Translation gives CASRGDAASSYNEQFF.